The subject of this entry is one T cell receptor (beta chain). Treatment meaning: oral pan-JAK inhibitor, 5-10 mg twice daily. Germline trimming cut 6 bases from V and 2 bases from J; bases unmatched to any gene: 4. Looked up from germline, CDR1 is PRHDT and CDR2 is FYEKMQ (reference sequence). There are 14 residues in the CDR3. The data were obtained in a study of CD8+ T cells in alopecia areata. The authors extracted RNA and reverse transcribed it into cDNA as the sequencing template. Sequencing was performed with immunoSEQ multiplex PCR; in TCRdb, only in-frame clones are kept and a portion is missing. Among around 99,000 clones listed, 84% were seen once.

The chain links TRBV13 to TRBJ2-3, with 8 bases identical to TRBD2. The source material was CD8+ T cells sorted from blood, sampled at week 24, from a patient treated with tofacitinib. This TCR derives from a human donor with alopecia areata. CDR3 nucleotides: TGTGCCAGCAGAGGAGCGGGGGACACAGATACGCAGTATTTT. Translated: CASRGAGDTDTQYF. Complete variable domain (other parts from reference TRBV13 and TRBJ2-3): AAGVIQSPRHLIKEKRETATLKCYPIPRHDTVYWYQQGPGQDPQFLISFYEKMQSDKGSIPDRFSAQQFSDYHSELNMSSLELGDSALYFCASRGAGDTDTQYFGPGTRLTVL.